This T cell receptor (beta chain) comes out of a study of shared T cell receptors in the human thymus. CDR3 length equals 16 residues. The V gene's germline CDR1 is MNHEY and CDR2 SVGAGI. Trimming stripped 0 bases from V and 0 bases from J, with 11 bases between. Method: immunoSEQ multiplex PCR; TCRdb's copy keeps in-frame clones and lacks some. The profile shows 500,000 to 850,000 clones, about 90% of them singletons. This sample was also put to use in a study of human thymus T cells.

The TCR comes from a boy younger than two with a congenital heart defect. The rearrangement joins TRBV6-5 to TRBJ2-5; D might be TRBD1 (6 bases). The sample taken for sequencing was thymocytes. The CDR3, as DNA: TGTGCCAGCAGTTACTCGTTGACAGGACACCAAGAGACCCAGTACTTC. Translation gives CASSYSLTGHQETQYF.